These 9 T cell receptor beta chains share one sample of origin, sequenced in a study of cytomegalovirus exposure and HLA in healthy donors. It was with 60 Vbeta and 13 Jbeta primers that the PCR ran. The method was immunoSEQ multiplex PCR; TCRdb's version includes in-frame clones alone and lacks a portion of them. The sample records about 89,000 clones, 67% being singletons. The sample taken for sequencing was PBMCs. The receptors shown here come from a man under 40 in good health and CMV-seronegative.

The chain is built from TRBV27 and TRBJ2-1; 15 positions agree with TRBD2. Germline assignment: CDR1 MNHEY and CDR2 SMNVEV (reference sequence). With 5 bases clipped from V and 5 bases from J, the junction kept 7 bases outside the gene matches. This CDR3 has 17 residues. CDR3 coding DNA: TGTGCCAGCAGTCCAGGACTAGCGGGAGGGCCTGACAATGAGCAGTTCTTC. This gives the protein CASSPGLAGGPDNEQFF.

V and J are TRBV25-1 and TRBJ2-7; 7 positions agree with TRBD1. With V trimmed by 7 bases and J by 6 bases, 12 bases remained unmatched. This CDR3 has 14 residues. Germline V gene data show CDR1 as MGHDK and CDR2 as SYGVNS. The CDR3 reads CASTDSRDRAEQYF. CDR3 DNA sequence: TGTGCCAGCACGGATTCCCGGGACAGAGCCGAGCAGTACTTC.

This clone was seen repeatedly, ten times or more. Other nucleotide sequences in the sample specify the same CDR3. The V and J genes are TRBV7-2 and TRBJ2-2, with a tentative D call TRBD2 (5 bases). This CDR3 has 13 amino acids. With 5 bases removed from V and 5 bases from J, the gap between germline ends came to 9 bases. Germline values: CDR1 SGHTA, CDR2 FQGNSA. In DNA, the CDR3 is TGTGCCAGCAGCCCCCGGGGAACCGGGGAGCTGTTTTTT. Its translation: CASSPRGTGELFF.

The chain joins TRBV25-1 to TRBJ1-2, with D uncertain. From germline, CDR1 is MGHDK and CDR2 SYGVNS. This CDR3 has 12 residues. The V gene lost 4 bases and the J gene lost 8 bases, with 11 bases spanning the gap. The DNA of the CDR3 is TGTGCCAGCAGTGTACCGGGAGAAGGCTACACCTTC. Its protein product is CASSVPGEGYTF.

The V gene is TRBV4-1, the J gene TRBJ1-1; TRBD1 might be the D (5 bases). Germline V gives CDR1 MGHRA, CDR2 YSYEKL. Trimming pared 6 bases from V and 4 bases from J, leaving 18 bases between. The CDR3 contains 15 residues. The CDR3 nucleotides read TGCGCCAGCAGGGCAATATCGATCCAGGGCACTGAAGCTTTCTTT. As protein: CASRAISIQGTEAFF.

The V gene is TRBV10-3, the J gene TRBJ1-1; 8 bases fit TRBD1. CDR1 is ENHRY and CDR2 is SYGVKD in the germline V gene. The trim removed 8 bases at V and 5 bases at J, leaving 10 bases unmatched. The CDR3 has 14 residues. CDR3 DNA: TGTGCCATCGGGCAGGGGGCGAAAGAGACTGAAGCTTTCTTT. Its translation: CAIGQGAKETEAFF.

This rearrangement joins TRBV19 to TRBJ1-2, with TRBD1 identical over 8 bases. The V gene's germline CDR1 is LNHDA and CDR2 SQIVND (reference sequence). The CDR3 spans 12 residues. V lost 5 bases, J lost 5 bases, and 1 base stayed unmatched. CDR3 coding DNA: TGTGCCAGTAGTTGGGACAGGTATGGCTACACCTTC. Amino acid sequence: CASSWDRYGYTF.

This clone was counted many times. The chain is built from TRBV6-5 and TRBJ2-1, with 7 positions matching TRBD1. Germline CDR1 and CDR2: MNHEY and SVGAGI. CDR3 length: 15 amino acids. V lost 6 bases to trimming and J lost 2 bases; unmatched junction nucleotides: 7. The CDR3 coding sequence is TGTGCCAGCAGCCCCCCGGGACAGCCCTACAATGAGCAGTTCTTC. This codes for CASSPPGQPYNEQFF.

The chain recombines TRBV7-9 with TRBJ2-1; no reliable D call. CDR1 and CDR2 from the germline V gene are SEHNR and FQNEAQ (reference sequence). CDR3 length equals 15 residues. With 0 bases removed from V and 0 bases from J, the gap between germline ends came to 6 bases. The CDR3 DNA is TGTGCCAGCAGCTTAGCTGCTAGCTCCTACAATGAGCAGTTCTTC. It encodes CASSLAASSYNEQFF.